This T cell receptor (beta chain) was identified during a study of blood T cell repertoires in COVID-19. Cohorts were based on clinical histories the participants reported. Exposed study participants had met a COVID-19 case within 2 weeks before entry. This clone turned up a few times. CDR1 is SGHTA, CDR2 FQGNSA, per germline. V gave up 8 bases and J gave up 6 bases, with 17 bases separating them. This CDR3 has 13 residues. Original processing notes: Quantification of nucleated cells was approximated via reference gene primer amplification. Generated by immunoSEQ multiplex PCR, the TCRdb table keeps only in-frame clones and is missing some. The V and J calls and clone size are taken from that table; D and trimming were inferred from the DNA. This table has 360,000 or so clones, 85% to 90% appearing once.

The source of this sequence is a woman younger than 45 who had been exposed to COVID-19. This chain connects TRBV7-2 to TRBJ2-7; D is unclear. Sequencing used PBMCs or T cells enriched from blood (not recorded which). CDR3 DNA sequence: TGTGCCAGCGCCCCGAGGATGCGCGGCGAGCAGTACTTC. Translating it yields CASAPRMRGEQYF.